This T cell receptor (beta chain) was recovered during a study of T cell changes during pregnancy in multiple sclerosis (dated by TCRdb to the late 2010s). Study-wide context: The study examined how the T cell repertoire changed over the course of pregnancy in women with multiple sclerosis.

Regarding this clone: Its antigen is currently not known. Base qualities are not provided; no much larger clone lies one nucleotide away.

The germline V gene supplies CDR1 MDHEN and CDR2 SYDVKM. The CDR3 runs 18 amino acids, cysteine and phenylalanine included. Left in the record is the CDR3 DNA by itself, 54 bases read in frame from the first base. Germline trimming: 5 bases from V, 0 bases from J; junction bases outside gene matches: 13. To prepare the library, the immunoSEQ multiplex PCR assay was applied. The immuneACCESS repertoire file appears here via TCRdb, limited to in-frame rearrangements. These files lack a portion of the clones; in checked studies, under half of the deficit traces to unresolved V genes, and the cause of the others is not known. This sample has 65,000 to 90,000 clones in its table, and around 90% of those were observed once. Around 2% of the sample lies in the top ten.

This TCR derives from a female donor with multiple sclerosis, enrolled in a pregnancy study. The sequencing here drew on peripheral blood, taken in the second trimester of pregnancy. The chain links TRBV28 with TRBJ1-5, with 7 middle bases fitting TRBD1. The CDR3: CASSPGGTVVGSNQPQHF. In nucleotides, the sequence is TGTGCCAGCAGTCCGGGGGGGACAGTTGTTGGTAGCAATCAGCCCCAGCATTTT.